This TCR beta chain derives from a study of CD8 T cells in ankylosing spondylitis. Whole-study results and caveats: Among TCR beta sequences, a motif of eight highly homologous variants appeared characteristic of ankylosing spondylitis blood.

This clonotype was counted at least ten times. Its specificity is unknown. TCRdb passed the 5' RACE reads through MiXCR, listing each CDR3 protein once. The sample consists of 500,000 to 650,000 distinct CDR3 sequences, roughly 5% of them appearing once. This CDR3 comprises 17 residues. CDR1 is SGHRS, CDR2 YFSETQ, per germline. With V trimmed by 0 bases and J by 3 bases, 8 bases remained unmatched. The V call is TRBV5-1, the J call TRBJ2-2; TRBD2 aligns across 7 bases. The sequence was collected from a male donor with ankylosing spondylitis. The sample was blood, either unsorted or a sorted T cell fraction (not recorded which). CDR3 protein: CASSLGLAREYTGELFF. CDR3 bases: TGCGCCAGCAGCTTGGGACTAGCCCGAGAGTACACCGGGGAGCTGTTTTTT.